This T cell receptor beta chain was profiled in a study of blood T cell repertoires in COVID-19. Using immunoSEQ multiplex PCR, the repertoire was profiled, and TCRdb retains in-frame clones only, with some absent. This table has more than 12,000 clones, 85% to 90% appearing once. CDR3 length: 14 residues. CDR1 is SEHNR, CDR2 FQNEAQ, per germline (reference sequence). With 1 base removed from V and 5 bases from J, the gap between germline ends came to 10 bases. The sequenced sample consisted of peripheral blood. This TCR derives from a woman between 70 and 85 years old in a cohort sampled during active or convalescent COVID-19. The chain employs TRBV7-9 and TRBJ2-3, with a tentative D call TRBD1 (6 bases). The CDR3 loop reads CASSLDGGKDTQYF. The DNA for the CDR3 is TGTGCCAGCAGCTTAGATGGGGGCAAAGATACGCAGTATTTT.